This TCR beta chain was observed in a study of CD8+ T cells in alopecia areata. Overall study results and limits: Administration of tofacitinib significantly diminished scalp clonality and expanded CD8+ clones within the top 100.

Only a few counts were recorded for this clone. The antigen is undetermined. V lost 4 bases, J lost 5 bases, and 12 bases lay in between. In germline, CDR1 is SQVTM, CDR2 ANQGSEA. The length of the CDR3 is 13 residues. Extraction and reverse transcription of RNA yielded cDNA as the sequencing template. Sequencing used immunoSEQ multiplex PCR; TCRdb keeps in-frame clones, though not all of them. The sample gives under 200,000 clones, just over 65% of which show up once; 0.91% is in the top ten. Treatment reported: oral pan-JAK inhibitor, 5-10 mg twice daily. This material consisted of CD4+ T cells sorted from blood, taken at week 4, from a patient treated with tofacitinib. The receptor was derived from a human donor with alopecia areata. The chain uses TRBV29-1 and TRBJ1-5; D might be TRBD1 (5 bases). The CDR3 region has the DNA TGCAGCGTTGCCGGGGGGAACGATCAGCCCCAGCATTTT. Protein sequence: CSVAGGNDQPQHF.